This T cell receptor (beta chain) is from a study of blood T cell repertoires in COVID-19. Study at large: Sites in the United States, Italy and Spain provided acute and convalescent COVID-19 samples. Sources were T cells, B-cell-depleted T cells, or PBMCs; the material itself was cDNA or gDNA.

Original analysis: Amplification with reference gene primers provided the estimates of nucleated cell counts. This table comes from immunoSEQ multiplex PCR, and its TCRdb copy is limited to in-frame clones, with some not included. The V and J calls and clone size were taken over from that table, and D and trimming were inferred from the DNA. Among 75,000 to 100,000 clones listed, 75% to 90% were seen once. Germline-derived CDR1 and CDR2 are SGDLS and YYNGEE. This CDR3 has 14 amino acids. Trimming stripped 0 bases from V and 5 bases from J, with 11 bases between. This sequence was found in a woman older than 75 with acute or convalescent COVID-19. The V and J genes are TRBV9 and TRBJ1-2; D is unclear. Input material: peripheral blood. CDR3 nucleotide sequence: TGTGCCAGCAGCGTAGCACCAGGAATTTATGGCTACACCTTC. Translated, it gives CASSVAPGIYGYTF.